This TCR beta chain was captured in a study of T-cell reconstitution after alpha-beta-depleted transplantation in children (dated by TCRdb to 2016 to 2017). Regarding the complete study: Using TCR repertoire profiling, the study quantitatively followed how T-cell immune reconstitution unfolded in children after TCRalphabeta/CD19-depleted allogeneic hematopoietic cell transplantation.

Overall study results and their limits: In some patients, high TCRbeta diversity at day 60 was attributed to recipient T cells and intrathymic progenitors that had survived conditioning. The apparently early recovery of alphabetaT-cell counts about two months after transplant reportedly depended on only several hundred rapidly expanded clones that came from non-depleted graft cells. Over subsequent months, a decline in hyperexpanded clone frequencies was noted, and after one year, T-cell counts and TCRbeta diversity were mostly ascribed to newly produced T cells.

The library was obtained by PCR. The sequencer was an Illumina HiSeq 2500. TCR library preparation used molecular barcoding, with unique molecular identifiers applied to normalize quantification of the TCRbeta repertoire. TCRdb trimmed public reads at Q25 via fastp, called clones via MiXCR and kept in-frame beta chains. Rows with a matching CDR3 protein are joined into one entry that keeps the most common DNA and genes. The sample yields around 130,000 distinct CDR3 sequences; roughly 9% were counted once. Together, the top ten hold approximately 25% of the sample. V is trimmed back by 0 bases and J by 2 bases, and the junction contains 5 bases that no gene match accounts for. Including the terminal cysteine and phenylalanine, the CDR3 comprises 15 residues. Kept here is only the CDR3 DNA, which spans 45 bases and is read in frame from base 1. The germline V gene gives CDR1 as SGHRS and CDR2 as YFSETQ.

Of note for this clonotype: Its antigen is not yet known. Within one base of it there is no much larger clone, and no base qualities were kept.

Read against the paper, the sample's treatment or condition label means: allogeneic hematopoietic cell transplantation with graft depleted of TCRalphabeta T cells and CD19 B cells. Transplant recipients were children who received TCRalphabeta/CD19-depleted allogeneic hematopoietic cell grafts. The source material was PBMCs, mostly from graft donor cells, sampled 180 days after TCRalphabeta/CD19-depleted stem cell transplant. The rearranged segments are TRBV5-1 and TRBJ2-7, with 7 bases in between that match TRBD2. The source of this sequence is a girl under three years old who had a stem cell transplant for combined immunodeficiency, so the T cells may come from the graft donor. The CDR3 loop reads CASSLDPSGPYEQYF. The nucleotides are TGCGCCAGCAGCTTGGACCCTAGCGGACCCTACGAGCAGTACTTC.